This is a list of T cell receptor beta chains from one sample in a study of T-cell reconstitution after alpha-beta-depleted transplantation in children. MiXCR was run by TCRdb on the PCR reads, yielding one entry per CDR3 protein. The sample has around 500,000 distinct CDR3 sequences; under 15% are singletons. The source material was PBMCs from the stem cell graft donor, sampled from the stem cell graft. All receptors come from a human donor who donated a stem cell graft to a child with combined immunodeficiency. CDR3s include the opening cysteine and the closing phenylalanine or tryptophan. D genes are given only for firm matches. A clone size is listed for some rows: how often the clone was seen (once, few, many), or a class if it is expanded.

V gene,clone size,J gene,D gene,CDR3 DNA,CDR3 protein
TRBV6-5,NA,TRBJ2-7,NA,TGTGCCAGCAGTTACTCAGCCGAGGACGAGCAGTACTTC,CASSYSAEDEQYF
TRBV12-3/TRBV12-4,many,TRBJ1-2,NA,TGTGCCAGCAGTTTAGACGACAGGAGCAACTATGGCTACACCTTC,CASSLDDRSNYGYTF
TRBV3-1,NA,TRBJ2-7,NA,TGTGCCAGCAGCCAAGGGCGACTGCGGTTCTACGAGCAGTACTTC,CASSQGRLRFYEQYF
TRBV12-3/TRBV12-4,many,TRBJ2-3,NA,TGTGCCAGCAGCACGGTGTGGCCAGATACGCAGTATTTT,CASSTVWPDTQYF
TRBV12-3/TRBV12-4,few,TRBJ1-2,NA,TGTGCCAGCAGTTTAAGTCCGGGTCATTCTTATGGCTACACCTTC,CASSLSPGHSYGYTF
TRBV28,NA,TRBJ2-3,NA,TGTGCCAGTTCCTCTAACTCGGGGGTGGCAGATACGCAGTATTTT,CASSSNSGVADTQYF
TRBV7-3,few,TRBJ1-3,NA,TGTGCCAGCAGCTTTGGGGAATCTGGAAACACCATATATTTT,CASSFGESGNTIYF
TRBV11-3,few,TRBJ2-1,TRBD1,TGTGCCAGCAGCTTAGGAAAGGGACAGCCCTACAATGAGCAGTTCTTC,CASSLGKGQPYNEQFF
TRBV7-9,NA,TRBJ2-3,NA,TGTGCCAGCAGCTTTATGAGGGCAGATACGCAGTATTTT,CASSFMRADTQYF
TRBV6-5,many,TRBJ1-1,TRBD1,TGTGCCAGCAGTAGCCAAACAGGGGTAGACACTGAAGCTTTCTTT,CASSSQTGVDTEAFF
TRBV15,few,TRBJ1-2,TRBD1,TGTGCCACCAGAGGAAGCCCACAGGGGCCTAGGGACTATGGCTACACCTTC,CATRGSPQGPRDYGYTF
TRBV20-1,NA,TRBJ2-1,NA,TGCAGTGCTAGAGTGCCGGGGCCGGACTCCTACAATGAGCAGTTCTTC,CSARVPGPDSYNEQFF
TRBV24-1,many,TRBJ2-1,TRBD1,TGTGCCACCAGCAGACAGGGGACTAATGAGCAGTTCTTC,CATSRQGTNEQFF
TRBV4-3,many,TRBJ2-3,NA,TGCGCCAGCAGCCAAGATCCGGGGGGCCGGAGCACAGATACGCAGTATTTT,CASSQDPGGRSTDTQYF
TRBV12-3/TRBV12-4,few,TRBJ1-5,NA,TGTGCCAGCAGTACAGGGATAGGACAGCCCCAGCATTTT,CASSTGIGQPQHF
TRBV14,few,TRBJ2-1,NA,TGTGCCAGCAGCCAAGACGGAACGGGGTATAGGGGCAATGAGCAGTTCTTC,CASSQDGTGYRGNEQFF
TRBV27,NA,TRBJ2-3,TRBD1,TGTGCCAGCAGTCCCCACTACAGGGGGATCAGCACAGATACGCAGTATTTT,CASSPHYRGISTDTQYF
TRBV6-2/TRBV6-3,many,TRBJ2-2,NA,TGTGCCAGCAGTTACTCGATTTCCCCGGGCACCGGGGAGCTGTTTTTT,CASSYSISPGTGELFF
TRBV2,NA,TRBJ1-1,NA,TGTGCCAGCGCTACGGGTGTTAACACTGAAGCTTTCTTT,CASATGVNTEAFF
TRBV6-5,few,TRBJ2-3,TRBD1,TGTGCCAGCAGTTACCAAATCCAAGGGGGCACGACAGATACGCAGTATTTT,CASSYQIQGGTTDTQYF
TRBV7-3,many,TRBJ2-1,NA,TGTGCCAGCAGCCCCCGACAGAAATCCTACAATGAGCAGTTCTTC,CASSPRQKSYNEQFF
TRBV30,NA,TRBJ2-2,NA,TGTGCCTGGAGTGGAAGTCCCCGCGACACCGGGGAGCTGTTTTTT,CAWSGSPRDTGELFF
TRBV12-3/TRBV12-4,few,TRBJ2-5,NA,TGTGCCAGCAGTTTTAGAGGGGAGCTAGAGACCCAGTACTTC,CASSFRGELETQYF
TRBV7-9,NA,TRBJ2-2,NA,TGTGCTCCGGGGTCTTTCGGGGAGCTGTTTTTT,CAPGSFGELFF
TRBV11-2,NA,TRBJ2-7,TRBD1,TGTGCCAGCAGCCCGGGGAGGGGACAGGGTAACTACGAGCAGTACTTC,CASSPGRGQGNYEQYF
TRBV27,few,TRBJ1-1,TRBD1,TGTGCCAGCAGGGAGGGGACAGGGATTTTTCGCAACACTGAAGCTTTCTTT,CASREGTGIFRNTEAFF
TRBV7-9,many,TRBJ2-1,TRBD2,TGTGCCAGCAGCTTAGTGGCGGGAGGGCTAAGGGGCGAGCAGTTCTTC,CASSLVAGGLRGEQFF
TRBV5-6,NA,TRBJ2-7,TRBD1,TGTGCCAGCAGCCTCCAGGGGGCTCCCCCCTACGAGCAGTACTTC,CASSLQGAPPYEQYF
TRBV5-1,NA,TRBJ1-2,NA,TGCGCCAGCAGCTTGGAGGGCCACCCCTATGGCTACACCTTC,CASSLEGHPYGYTF
TRBV5-1,NA,TRBJ2-2,NA,TGCGCCAGCGCCTACAGGGAGGATTGGACCGGGGAGCTGTTTTTT,CASAYREDWTGELFF
TRBV25-1,few,TRBJ2-3,TRBD1,TGTGCCAGCAGTGAATATTGGTCAGGGGGCACTGGGACAGATACGCAGTATTTT,CASSEYWSGGTGTDTQYF
TRBV6-1,NA,TRBJ2-6,NA,TGTGCCAGCAGGGTCCGGGACGTATTATCTGGGGCCAACGTCCTGACTTTC,CASRVRDVLSGANVLTF
TRBV7-2,NA,TRBJ2-3,NA,TGTGCCAGCAGCCGGGACGGTTTCACAGATACGCAGTATTTT,CASSRDGFTDTQYF
TRBV20-1,few,TRBJ2-7,TRBD1,TGCAGTGCTCGACAGGGGGCCCGGTACGAGCAGTACTTC,CSARQGARYEQYF
TRBV24-1,many,TRBJ2-1,NA,TGTGCCACCAGTTTTTCAAGGGGGAATGAGCAGTTCTTC,CATSFSRGNEQFF
TRBV7-9,few,TRBJ1-4,TRBD1,TGTGCCAGTAACCCACCGGGACAGCCGAATGAAAAACTGTTTTTT,CASNPPGQPNEKLFF
TRBV18,NA,TRBJ2-3,NA,TGTGCCAGCTCACCAAGCGGGACAGGAGGAGATACGCAGTATTTT,CASSPSGTGGDTQYF
TRBV12-3/TRBV12-4,NA,TRBJ1-4,TRBD1,TGTGCCAGCAGTTTCTCGGGGACAGGCGGCGAAAAACTGTTTTTT,CASSFSGTGGEKLFF
TRBV7-9,NA,TRBJ1-1,NA,TGTTCCAGCAGCTTAATGGGGGGTAGGACTGAAGCTTTCTTT,CSSSLMGGRTEAFF
TRBV11-2,NA,TRBJ2-3,TRBD1,TGTGCCAGCAGCTTAGAGGCACGGACAGGGAACACAGATACGCAGTATTTT,CASSLEARTGNTDTQYF
TRBV29-1,NA,TRBJ1-3,NA,TGCAGCGTTGCCTTCTCTGGAAACACCATATATTTT,CSVAFSGNTIYF
TRBV14,NA,TRBJ1-2,TRBD1,TGTGCCAGCAGCCCCGCCGGGACAGCTAACTATGGCTACACCTTC,CASSPAGTANYGYTF
TRBV20-1,NA,TRBJ2-3,NA,TGCAGTGCCAGGGGGGCGAGCACAGATACGCAGTATTTT,CSARGASTDTQYF
TRBV9,NA,TRBJ2-4,TRBD2,TGTGCCAGCAGTTTCGGACTAGGGGACATTCAGTACTTC,CASSFGLGDIQYF
TRBV11-2,NA,TRBJ2-5,NA,TGTGCCAGCAGCTTCAGGGGACAATTCCAAGAGACCCAGTACTTC,CASSFRGQFQETQYF
TRBV7-9,NA,TRBJ2-7,NA,TGTGCCAGTAACTCGGACGCACTGGGGGAGCAGTACTTC,CASNSDALGEQYF
TRBV3-1,NA,TRBJ1-3,NA,TGTGCCAGCAGCCAAGTTCCGGGAAACACCATATATTTT,CASSQVPGNTIYF
TRBV28,NA,TRBJ2-2,NA,TGTGCCAGCAGACCGGGACTGGCGAACACCGGGGAGCTGTTTTTT,CASRPGLANTGELFF
TRBV20-1,many,TRBJ2-7,NA,TGCAGTGCTAGAGCTAACGATCAGGGACGGTTTATATACGAGCAGTACTTC,CSARANDQGRFIYEQYF
TRBV21-1,NA,TRBJ2-3,NA,TGTGCCAGCATCGACCGGTGCACAGATACGCAGTATTTT,CASIDRCTDTQYF
TRBV4-2,many,TRBJ2-5,TRBD1,TGTGCCAGCAGCCAAGATACGGGGACAGGGCAAGAGACCCAGTACTTC,CASSQDTGTGQETQYF
TRBV6-5,few,TRBJ1-5,TRBD1,TGTGCCAGCAGTTTGCGACAGGGCAGGAGCAATCAGCCCCAGCATTTT,CASSLRQGRSNQPQHF
TRBV7-6,few,TRBJ2-1,TRBD2,TGTGCCAGCAGCTTATCCCTAGCGGGGTCCTACAATGAGCAGTTCTTC,CASSLSLAGSYNEQFF
TRBV18,few,TRBJ2-7,TRBD2,TGTGCCAGCTCACCACGGGAGGGCGAGCAGTACTTC,CASSPREGEQYF
TRBV29-1,few,TRBJ2-5,TRBD2,TGCAGCGTTGATAAGCGGGAGGGCCAAGAGACCCAGTACTTC,CSVDKREGQETQYF
TRBV2,NA,TRBJ2-5,TRBD1,TGTGCCAGCAGCGGGACAGGGGAACCCCAAGAGACCCAGTACTTC,CASSGTGEPQETQYF
TRBV6-1,NA,TRBJ2-2,TRBD2,TGTGCCAGCAGTAGGGGACTAGCAGCCTCGGGGCGGAACACCGGGGAGCTGTTTTTT,CASSRGLAASGRNTGELFF
TRBV4-3,many,TRBJ2-1,TRBD2,TGCGCCAGCAGCCTCCCAAAGGGGGGTCTAGCGGGGGACAATGAGCAGTTCTTC,CASSLPKGGLAGDNEQFF
TRBV20-1,many,TRBJ2-7,TRBD1,TGCAGTGCTAGAGATGGCAGGACAGGGAGGTCAGAGCAGTACTTC,CSARDGRTGRSEQYF
TRBV2,few,TRBJ2-7,NA,TGTGCCAGCAGGGTTCGGGACACCACCTACGAGCAGTACTTC,CASRVRDTTYEQYF